The source of this TCR beta chain is a study of CD8 T cells in ankylosing spondylitis. Whole-study results and caveats: Matched ankylosing spondylitis synovial fluid reportedly showed significant enrichment of disease-linked clones. A TCR beta motif of 7 to 9 highly homologous variants seemed to mark ankylosing spondylitis blood.

TCRdb reanalysed the 5' RACE reads using MiXCR and keeps one entry per CDR3 protein. Of approximately 300,000 distinct CDR3 sequences in the sample, less than 10% are singletons; the top ten hold 14% to 15%. With respect to this clonotype: Antigen specificity is unknown.

Trimming left V 3 bases short and J 10 bases short, with 8 bases between. The germline V gene has CDR1 LNHDA and CDR2 SQIVND (reference sequence). The CDR3 is 11 amino acids. This TCR was recovered from a male donor with ankylosing spondylitis. The rearrangement joins TRBV19 to TRBJ2-3; the D is unclear. The sequencing sample was made of blood, either unsorted or a sorted T cell fraction (not recorded which). CDR3: CASSMGAAQYF. CDR3 DNA sequence: TGTGCCAGTAGTATGGGTGCTGCGCAGTATTTT.